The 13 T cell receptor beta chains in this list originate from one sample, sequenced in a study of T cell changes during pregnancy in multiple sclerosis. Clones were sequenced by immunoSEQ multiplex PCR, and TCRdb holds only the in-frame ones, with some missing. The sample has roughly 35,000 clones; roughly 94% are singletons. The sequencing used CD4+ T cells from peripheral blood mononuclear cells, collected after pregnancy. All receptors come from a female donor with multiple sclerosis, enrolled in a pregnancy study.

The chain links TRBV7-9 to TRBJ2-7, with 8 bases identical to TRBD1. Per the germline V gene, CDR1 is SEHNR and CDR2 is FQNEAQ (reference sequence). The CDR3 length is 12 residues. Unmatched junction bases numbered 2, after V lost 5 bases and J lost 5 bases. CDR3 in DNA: TGTGCCAGCAGCGGGGACAGGAACGAGCAGTACTTC. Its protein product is CASSGDRNEQYF.

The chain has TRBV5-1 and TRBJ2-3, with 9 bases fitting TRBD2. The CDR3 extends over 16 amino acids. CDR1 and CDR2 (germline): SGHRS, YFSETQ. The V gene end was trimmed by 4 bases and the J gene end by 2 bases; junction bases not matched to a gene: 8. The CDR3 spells CASSPISSGDTDTQYF. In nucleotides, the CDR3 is TGCGCCAGCAGCCCCATCTCTAGCGGGGACACAGATACGCAGTATTTT.

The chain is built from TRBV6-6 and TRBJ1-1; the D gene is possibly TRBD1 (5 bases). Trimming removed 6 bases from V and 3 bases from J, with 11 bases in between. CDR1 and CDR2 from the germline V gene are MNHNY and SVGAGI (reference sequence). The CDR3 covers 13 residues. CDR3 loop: CASSNSRDTEAFF. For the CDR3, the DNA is TGTGCCAGCAGCAACAGCAGGGACACTGAAGCTTTCTTT.

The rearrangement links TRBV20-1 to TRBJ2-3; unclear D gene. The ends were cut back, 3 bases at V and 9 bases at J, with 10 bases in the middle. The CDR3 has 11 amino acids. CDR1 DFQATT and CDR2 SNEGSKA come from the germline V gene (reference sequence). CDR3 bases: TGCAGTGCTAGGATGACACAGACGCAGTATTTT. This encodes CSARMTQTQYF.

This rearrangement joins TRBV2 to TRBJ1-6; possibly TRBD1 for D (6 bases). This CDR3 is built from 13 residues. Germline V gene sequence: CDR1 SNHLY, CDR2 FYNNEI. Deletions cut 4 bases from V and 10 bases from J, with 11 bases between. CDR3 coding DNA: TGTGCCAGCAGTGCAAACAGGGAATCACCCCTCCACTTT. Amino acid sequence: CASSANRESPLHF.

CDR3 region: CASSQGRGGTYEQYF. CDR3 nucleotide sequence: TGTGCCAGCAGCCAGGGTCGGGGGGGGACCTACGAGCAGTACTTC. The chain couples TRBV7-2 to TRBJ2-7; 8 nucleotides line up with TRBD2. The germline V gene has CDR1 SGHTA and CDR2 FQGNSA. This CDR3 region has 15 residues. Germline trimming cut 5 bases from V and 2 bases from J; bases unmatched to any gene: 8. Full variable domain (rest looked up from reference TRBV7-2 and TRBJ2-7): GAGVSQSPSNKVTEKGKDVELRCDPISGHTALYWYRQSLGQGLEFLIYFQGNSAPDKSGLPSDRFSAERTGGSVSTLTIQRTQQEDSAVYLCASSQGRGGTYEQYFGPGTRLTVT.

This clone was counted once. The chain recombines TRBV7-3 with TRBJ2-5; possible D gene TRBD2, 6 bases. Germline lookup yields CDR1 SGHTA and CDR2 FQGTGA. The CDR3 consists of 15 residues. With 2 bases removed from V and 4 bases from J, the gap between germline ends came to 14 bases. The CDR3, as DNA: TGTGCCAGCAGCTTAGGCCGGGGGACCTCAGAGACCCAGTACTTC. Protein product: CASSLGRGTSETQYF.

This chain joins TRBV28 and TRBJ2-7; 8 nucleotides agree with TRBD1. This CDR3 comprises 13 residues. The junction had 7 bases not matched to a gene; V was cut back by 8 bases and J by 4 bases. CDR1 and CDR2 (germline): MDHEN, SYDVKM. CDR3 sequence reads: CASGQGIGYEQYF. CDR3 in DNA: TGTGCCAGCGGACAGGGTATTGGTTACGAGCAGTACTTC.

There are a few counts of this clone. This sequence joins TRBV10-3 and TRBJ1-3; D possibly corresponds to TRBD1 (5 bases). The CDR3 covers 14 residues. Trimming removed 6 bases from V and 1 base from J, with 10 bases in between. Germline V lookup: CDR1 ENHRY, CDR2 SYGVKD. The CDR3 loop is CAIRQGPSGNTIYF. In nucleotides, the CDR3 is TGTGCCATCAGGCAGGGTCCATCTGGAAACACCATATATTTT.

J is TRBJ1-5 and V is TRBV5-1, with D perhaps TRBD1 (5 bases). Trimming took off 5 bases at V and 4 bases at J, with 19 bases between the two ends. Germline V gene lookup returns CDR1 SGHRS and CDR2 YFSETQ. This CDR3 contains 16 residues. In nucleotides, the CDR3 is TGCGCCAGCAGATTGTTCCGAAGTCAGGGTAATCAGCCCCAGCATTTT. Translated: CASRLFRSQGNQPQHF. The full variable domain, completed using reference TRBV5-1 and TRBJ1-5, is KAGVTQTPRYLIKTRGQQVTLSCSPISGHRSVSWYQQTPGQGLQFLFEYFSETQRNKGNFPGRFSGRQFSNSRSEMNVSTLELGDSALYLCASRLFRSQGNQPQHFGDGTRLSIL.

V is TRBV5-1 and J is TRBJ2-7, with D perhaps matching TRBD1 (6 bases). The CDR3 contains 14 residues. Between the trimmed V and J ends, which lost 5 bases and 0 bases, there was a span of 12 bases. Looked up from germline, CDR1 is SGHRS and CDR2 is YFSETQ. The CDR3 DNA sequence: TGCGCCAGCAGTCGACAGGATTACTCCTACGAGCAGTACTTC. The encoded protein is CASSRQDYSYEQYF. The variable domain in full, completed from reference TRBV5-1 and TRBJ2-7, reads KAGVTQTPRYLIKTRGQQVTLSCSPISGHRSVSWYQQTPGQGLQFLFEYFSETQRNKGNFPGRFSGRQFSNSRSEMNVSTLELGDSALYLCASSRQDYSYEQYFGPGTRLTVT.

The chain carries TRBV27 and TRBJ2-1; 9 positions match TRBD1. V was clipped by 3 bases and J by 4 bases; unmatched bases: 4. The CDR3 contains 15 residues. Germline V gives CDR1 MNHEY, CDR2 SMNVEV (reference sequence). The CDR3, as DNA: TGTGCCAGCAGTTTCGACAGGGGGGCTTACAATGAGCAGTTCTTC. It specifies CASSFDRGAYNEQFF.

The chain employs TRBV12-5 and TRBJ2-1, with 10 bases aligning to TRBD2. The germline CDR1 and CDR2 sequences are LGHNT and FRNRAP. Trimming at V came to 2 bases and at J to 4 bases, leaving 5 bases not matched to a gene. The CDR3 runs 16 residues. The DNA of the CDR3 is TGTGCTAGTGGTTTGCGTCTAGCGGGAGAATACAATGAGCAGTTCTTC. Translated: CASGLRLAGEYNEQFF. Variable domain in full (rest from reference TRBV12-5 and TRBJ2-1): DARVTQTPRHKVTEMGQEVTMRCQPILGHNTVFWYRQTMMQGLELLAYFRNRAPLDDSGMPKDRFSAEMPDATLATLKIQPSEPRDSAVYFCASGLRLAGEYNEQFFGPGTRLTVL.